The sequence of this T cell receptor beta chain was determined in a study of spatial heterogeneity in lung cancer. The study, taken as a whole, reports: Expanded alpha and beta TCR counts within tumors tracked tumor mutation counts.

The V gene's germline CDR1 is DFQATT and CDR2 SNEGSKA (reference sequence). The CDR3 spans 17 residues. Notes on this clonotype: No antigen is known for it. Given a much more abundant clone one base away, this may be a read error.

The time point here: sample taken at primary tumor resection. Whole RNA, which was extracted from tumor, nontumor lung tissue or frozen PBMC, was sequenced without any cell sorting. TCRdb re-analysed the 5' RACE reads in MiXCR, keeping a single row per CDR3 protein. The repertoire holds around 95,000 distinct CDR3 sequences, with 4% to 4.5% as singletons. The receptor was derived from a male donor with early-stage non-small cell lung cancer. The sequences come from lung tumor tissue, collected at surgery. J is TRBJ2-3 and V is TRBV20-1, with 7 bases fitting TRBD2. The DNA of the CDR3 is TGCAGTGCTAGAGACCCCGAGCAAGGCGGGAGCACAGATGCGCAGTATTTT. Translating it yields CSARDPEQGGSTDAQYF.